The 11 T cell receptor beta chains below all came from one sample that was sequenced in a study of shared T cell receptors in the human thymus. The method was immunoSEQ multiplex PCR; TCRdb's version includes in-frame clones alone and lacks a portion of them. The table includes some 760,000 clones, 70% to 90% detected once. This sample was shared with a second study, whose subject was human thymus T cells.

Sequencing was carried out using thymocytes. The receptors derive from a girl under three years old with a congenital heart defect.

CDR3 loop: CASKSDRSPAAQYF. The CDR3 DNA is TGCGCCAGCAAGTCGGACAGGTCACCGGCGGCCCAGTACTTC. The chain links TRBV5-1 to TRBJ2-5, with 7 positions matching TRBD1. With 6 bases clipped from V and 9 bases from J, the junction kept 14 bases outside the gene matches. This CDR3 has 14 residues. Germline lookup yields CDR1 SGHRS and CDR2 YFSETQ.

A single count supports this clone. This specimen includes other DNA sequences encoding the same CDR3. This sequence joins TRBV5-1 and TRBJ1-1; D uncertain. The V gene lost 8 bases and the J gene lost 4 bases, with 9 bases spanning the gap. The CDR3 runs 11 residues. The germline V gene has CDR1 SGHRS and CDR2 YFSETQ. In DNA form, the CDR3 reads TGCGCCAGTATAGAGGGCACTGAAGCTTTCTTT. Translating gives CASIEGTEAFF. Drawing the rest from reference TRBV5-1 and TRBJ1-1, the complete variable domain is KAGVTQTPRYLIKTRGQQVTLSCSPISGHRSVSWYQQTPGQGLQFLFEYFSETQRNKGNFPGRFSGRQFSNSRSEMNVSTLELGDSALYLCASIEGTEAFFGQGTRLTVV.

The chain links TRBV9 to TRBJ2-7; 10 bases are a match to TRBD1. Germline CDR1 is SGDLS and CDR2 is YYNGEE. This CDR3 contains 15 residues. Losses at the gene ends were 3 bases for V and 1 base for J; bases not matched to a gene: 4. In nucleotides, the CDR3 is TGTGCCAGCAGCGCGACAGGGGGCAAGTCCTACGAGCAGTACTTC. Translating gives CASSATGGKSYEQYF.

The V and J genes are TRBV28 and TRBJ2-4, with TRBD1 matching 9 bases. The V gene end was trimmed by 8 bases and the J gene end by 8 bases; junction bases not matched to a gene: 13. The CDR3 extends over 15 amino acids. The germline V gene encodes CDR1 MDHEN and CDR2 SYDVKM. The CDR3 sequence is CASLPGTGHADIQYF. The CDR3 DNA is TGTGCCAGCTTACCCGGGACAGGGCATGCGGACATTCAGTACTTC.

CDR3 in DNA: TGTGCCAGCAGTGAACGGGAGCGGTGGTACAATGAGCAGTTCTTC. This translates into CASSERERWYNEQFF. The V call is TRBV25-1, the J call TRBJ2-1, with a possible D match to TRBD2 (6 bases). The V end was cut by 2 bases, the J end by 4 bases, with 12 bases between. Germline loops: CDR1 MGHDK, CDR2 SYGVNS. The length of the CDR3 is 15 residues.

The chain recombines TRBV5-6 with TRBJ1-1; 8 bases line up with TRBD1. Germline CDR1 SGHDT, CDR2 YYEEEE. After removal of 1 base from V and 1 base from J, the junction contained 9 bases not matched to a gene. The CDR3 spans 17 residues. In DNA, the CDR3 is TGTGCCAGCAGCTTGCAGGGGGCAATACCGACGAACACTGAAGCTTTCTTT. It encodes CASSLQGAIPTNTEAFF.

The chain combines TRBV28 with TRBJ1-1, with TRBD1 as a possible D gene (5 bases). Germline assignment: CDR1 MDHEN and CDR2 SYDVKM. The CDR3 totals 14 residues. The V and J ends lost 5 bases and 4 bases respectively, with 14 bases between them. The CDR3 region has the DNA TGTGCCAGCAGTCCCGAGGGGCGGGGCACTGAAGCTTTCTTT. It is translated as CASSPEGRGTEAFF.

The chain joins TRBV15 to TRBJ1-1; maybe TRBD1 (5 bases). V lost 0 bases to trimming and J lost 10 bases, with 15 bases between them. Per the germline V gene, CDR1 is LNHNV and CDR2 is YYDKDF (reference sequence). CDR3 size: 14 residues. Written as DNA, the CDR3 is TGTGCCACCAGCAGAGATGCGGGGGTGGGGCGAGCTTTCTTT. Residues: CATSRDAGVGRAFF.

The chain uses TRBV28 and TRBJ1-2, with 7 bases fitting TRBD1. Per germline, CDR1 MDHEN and CDR2 SYDVKM. V dropped 10 bases and J dropped 8; count of bases not matched to a gene: 13. The length of the CDR3 is 13 residues. The CDR3, as DNA: TGTGCCACCGATTTGGAAGACAGGGACGGCTACACCTTC. Translated, it gives CATDLEDRDGYTF.

This clone was seen more than once but under ten times. The gene calls are TRBV5-4 and TRBJ2-7; TRBD1 agrees at 8 bases. With V trimmed by 4 bases and J by 3 bases, 12 bases remained unmatched. The CDR3 runs 16 residues. Germline V gene data show CDR1 as SGHNT and CDR2 as YYREEE (reference sequence). This CDR3 reads CASSIGVKTGVYEQYF. The CDR3 DNA is TGTGCCAGCAGCATAGGGGTAAAGACAGGGGTCTACGAGCAGTACTTC.

In its sample, this clone was seen once. The gene calls are TRBV27 and TRBJ2-1, with unresolved D. V was clipped by 2 bases and J by 3 bases, with 14 bases between them. Germline lookup yields CDR1 MNHEY and CDR2 SMNVEV (reference sequence). The CDR3 covers 16 residues. Here the CDR3 DNA reads TGTGCCAGCAGTTTACGCCGCGTTACGGGCTACAATGAGCAGTTCTTC. This gives the protein CASSLRRVTGYNEQFF.